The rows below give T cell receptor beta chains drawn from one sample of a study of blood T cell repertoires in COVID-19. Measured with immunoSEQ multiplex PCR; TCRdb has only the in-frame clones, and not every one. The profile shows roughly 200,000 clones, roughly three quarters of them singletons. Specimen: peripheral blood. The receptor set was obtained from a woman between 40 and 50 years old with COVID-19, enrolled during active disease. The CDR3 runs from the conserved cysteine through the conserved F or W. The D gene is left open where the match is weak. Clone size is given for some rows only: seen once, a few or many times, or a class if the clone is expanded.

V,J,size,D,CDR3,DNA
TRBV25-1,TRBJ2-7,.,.,CASSELTGVYEQYF,TGTGCCAGCAGTGAATTAACCGGGGTCTACGAGCAGTACTTC
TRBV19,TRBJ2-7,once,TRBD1,CASSMGTGGFEQYF,TGTGCCAGTAGTATGGGGACAGGGGGGTTCGAGCAGTACTTC
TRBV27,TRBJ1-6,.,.,CASSLSIGGGAQYSPLHF,TGTGCCAGCAGTTTATCGATAGGGGGGGGCGCTCAGTATTCACCCCTCCACTTT
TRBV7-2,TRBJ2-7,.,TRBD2,CASSSSGPYEQYF,TGTGCCAGCAGCTCTAGCGGGCCCTACGAGCAGTACTTC
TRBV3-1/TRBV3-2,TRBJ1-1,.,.,CASSQQGHTEAFF,TGTGCCAGCAGCCAGCAGGGCCACACTGAAGCTTTCTTT
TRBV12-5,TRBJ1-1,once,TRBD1,CASVTGQGIMNTEAFF,TGTGCTAGTGTCACCGGACAGGGGATAATGAACACTGAAGCTTTCTTT
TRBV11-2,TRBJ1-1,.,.,CASSLGGGQGRLLNTEAFF,TGTGCCAGCAGCTTAGGCGGAGGGCAGGGAAGGTTGTTGAACACTGAAGCTTTCTTT
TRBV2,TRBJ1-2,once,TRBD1,CASRVPEQGAWGGYTF,TGTGCCAGCCGCGTACCCGAACAGGGGGCTTGGGGAGGCTACACCTTC
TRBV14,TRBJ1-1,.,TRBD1,CASSALPRSGQRPFTNTEAFF,TGTGCCAGCAGCGCCCTACCTCGATCGGGACAGAGACCGTTCACGAACACTGAAGCTTTCTTT
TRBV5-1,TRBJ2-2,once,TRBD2,CASEGTSGNTGELFF,TGCGCCAGCGAGGGGACTAGCGGGAACACCGGGGAGCTGTTTTTT
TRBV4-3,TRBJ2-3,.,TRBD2,CASSQGGRTGGGDTQYF,TGCGCCAGCAGCCAAGGAGGAAGAACGGGGGGTGGGGATACGCAGTATTTT
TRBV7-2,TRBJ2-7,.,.,CASSQGDAFHEQYF,TGTGCCAGCAGCCAAGGGGATGCCTTCCACGAGCAGTACTTC
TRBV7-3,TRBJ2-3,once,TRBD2,CASSLRTGLASTDTQYF,TGTGCCAGCAGCTTAAGAACGGGACTAGCAAGCACAGATACGCAGTATTTT
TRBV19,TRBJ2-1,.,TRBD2,CATYSGAGSYNEQFF,TGTGCCACATATAGCGGGGCGGGCTCCTACAATGAGCAGTTCTTC
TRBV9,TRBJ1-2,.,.,CASSYGLSLLDWGYTF,TGTGCCAGCAGCTACGGACTCTCTCTATTGGACTGGGGCTACACCTTC
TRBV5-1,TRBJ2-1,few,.,CASSQGDREQFF,TGCGCCAGCAGCCAGGGCGATAGGGAGCAGTTCTTC
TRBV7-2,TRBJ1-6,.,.,CASSPWSRSYNSPLHF,TGTGCCAGCAGCCCCTGGAGCCGCTCCTATAATTCACCCCTCCACTTT
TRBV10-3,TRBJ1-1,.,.,CAISDRGWTEAFF,TGTGCCATTTCGGACCGAGGGTGGACTGAAGCTTTCTTT
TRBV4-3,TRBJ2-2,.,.,CASSLSSGTGELFF,TGCGCCAGCAGCCTAAGTTCGGGGACCGGGGAGCTGTTTTTT
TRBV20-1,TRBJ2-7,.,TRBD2,CSASWLAGGTYEQYF,TGCAGTGCTAGTTGGCTAGCGGGAGGGACCTACGAGCAGTACTTC
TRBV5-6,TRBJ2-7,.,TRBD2,CASSLGISSGGTYEQYF,TGTGCCAGCAGCTTGGGGATCTCTAGCGGGGGTACCTACGAGCAGTACTTC
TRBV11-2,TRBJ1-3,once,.,CASSHRGLGLRGNTIYF,TGTGCCAGCAGCCACCGTGGTTTGGGCTTAAGGGGAAACACCATATATTTT
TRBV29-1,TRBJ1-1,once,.,CSVDRGSNTEAFF,TGCAGCGTTGACAGGGGATCGAACACTGAAGCTTTCTTT
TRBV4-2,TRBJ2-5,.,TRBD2,CASSQGSAGVEETQYF,TGTGCCAGCAGCCAAGGATCAGCGGGAGTGGAGGAGACCCAGTACTTC
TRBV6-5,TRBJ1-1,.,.,CASSYTGGFNTEAFF,TGTGCCAGCAGTTATACGGGGGGGTTTAACACTGAAGCTTTCTTT
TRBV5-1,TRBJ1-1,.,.,CASTTGGLMNTEAFF,TGCGCCAGCACCACTGGGGGACTTATGAACACTGAAGCTTTCTTT
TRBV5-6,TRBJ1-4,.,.,CASSLGRSKEKLFF,TGTGCCAGCAGCTTGGGCAGGTCAAAAGAAAAACTGTTTTTT
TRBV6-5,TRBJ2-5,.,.,CASRRPGQETQYF,TGTGCCAGCAGGCGTCCAGGGCAAGAGACCCAGTACTTC
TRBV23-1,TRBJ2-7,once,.,CASSQRQRLLNEQYF,TGCGCCAGCAGTCAAAGACAACGCTTATTGAACGAGCAGTACTTC
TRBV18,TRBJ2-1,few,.,CASSPRRGSYNEQFF,TGTGCCAGCTCACCAAGGCGCGGGTCCTACAATGAGCAGTTCTTC
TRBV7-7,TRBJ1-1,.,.,CASSLFVNTEAFF,TGTGCCAGCAGCCTCTTTGTGAACACTGAAGCTTTCTTT